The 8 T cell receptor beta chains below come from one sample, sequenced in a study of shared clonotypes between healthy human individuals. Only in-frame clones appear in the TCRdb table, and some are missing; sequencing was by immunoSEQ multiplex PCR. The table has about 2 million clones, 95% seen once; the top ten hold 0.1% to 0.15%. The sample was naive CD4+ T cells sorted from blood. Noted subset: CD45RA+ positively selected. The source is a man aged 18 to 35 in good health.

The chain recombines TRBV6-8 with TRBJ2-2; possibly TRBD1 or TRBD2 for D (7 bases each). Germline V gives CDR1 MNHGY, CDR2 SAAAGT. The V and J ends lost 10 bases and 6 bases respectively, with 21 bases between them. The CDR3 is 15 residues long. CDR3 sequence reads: CANKGGTVIPGELFF. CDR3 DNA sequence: TGTGCCAACAAGGGGGGGACAGTTATCCCCGGGGAGCTGTTTTTT.

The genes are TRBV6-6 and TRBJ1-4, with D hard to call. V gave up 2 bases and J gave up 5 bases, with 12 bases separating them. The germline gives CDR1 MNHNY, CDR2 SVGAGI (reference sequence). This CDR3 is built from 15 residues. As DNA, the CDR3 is TGTGCCAGCAGTTACCCCCTGAGAATGAATGAAAAACTGTTTTTT. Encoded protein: CASSYPLRMNEKLFF.

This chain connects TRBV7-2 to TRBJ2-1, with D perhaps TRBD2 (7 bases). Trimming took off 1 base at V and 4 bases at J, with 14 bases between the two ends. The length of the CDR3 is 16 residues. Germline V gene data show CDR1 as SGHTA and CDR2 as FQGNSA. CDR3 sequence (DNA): TGTGCCAGCAGCTTAGGAGGGGGGGCTGGGTACAATGAGCAGTTCTTC. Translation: CASSLGGGAGYNEQFF.

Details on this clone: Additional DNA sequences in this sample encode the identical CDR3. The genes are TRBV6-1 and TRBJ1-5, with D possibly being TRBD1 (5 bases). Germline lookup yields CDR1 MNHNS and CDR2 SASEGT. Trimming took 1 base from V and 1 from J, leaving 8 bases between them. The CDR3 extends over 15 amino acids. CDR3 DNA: TGTGCCAGCAGTGAAGTTGGGGCAAGCAATCAGCCCCAGCATTTT. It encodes CASSEVGASNQPQHF.

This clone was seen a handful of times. The CDR3 reads CASSTGTGVGKLFF. The CDR3, as DNA: TGTGCCAGCAGTACAGGGACAGGGGTAGGAAAACTGTTTTTT. The chain combines TRBV6-5 with TRBJ1-4; TRBD1 agrees at 10 bases. This CDR3 spans 14 amino acids. The germline CDR1 and CDR2 sequences are MNHEY and SVGAGI. V was pared by 5 bases and J by 10 bases, with 7 bases of the junction left unmatched.

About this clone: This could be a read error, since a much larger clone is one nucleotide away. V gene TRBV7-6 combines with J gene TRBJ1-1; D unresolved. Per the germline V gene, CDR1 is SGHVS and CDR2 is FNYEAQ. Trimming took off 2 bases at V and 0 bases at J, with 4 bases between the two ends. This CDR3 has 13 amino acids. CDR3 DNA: TGTGCCAGCAGCTTACAGGTGAACACTGAAGCTTTCTTT. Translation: CASSLQVNTEAFF. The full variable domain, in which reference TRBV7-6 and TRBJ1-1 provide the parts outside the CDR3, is GAGVSQSPRYKVTKRGQDVALRCDPISGHVSLYWYRQALGQGPEFLTYFNYEAQQDKSGLPNDRFSAERPEGSISTLTIQRTEQRDSAMYRCASSLQVNTEAFFGQGTRLTVV.

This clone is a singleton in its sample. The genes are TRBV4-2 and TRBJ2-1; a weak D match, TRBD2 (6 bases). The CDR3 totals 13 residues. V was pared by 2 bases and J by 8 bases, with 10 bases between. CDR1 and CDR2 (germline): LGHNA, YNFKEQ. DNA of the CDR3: TGTGCCAGCAGCCAACCCTGGGGGGATGAGCAGTTCTTC. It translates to CASSQPWGDEQFF.

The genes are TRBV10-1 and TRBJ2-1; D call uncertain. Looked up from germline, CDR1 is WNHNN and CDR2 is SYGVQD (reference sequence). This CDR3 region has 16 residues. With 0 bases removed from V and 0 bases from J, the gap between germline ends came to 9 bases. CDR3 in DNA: TGCGCCAGCAGTGAGTCGGGCAAAAGCTCCTACAATGAGCAGTTCTTC. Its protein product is CASSESGKSSYNEQFF.